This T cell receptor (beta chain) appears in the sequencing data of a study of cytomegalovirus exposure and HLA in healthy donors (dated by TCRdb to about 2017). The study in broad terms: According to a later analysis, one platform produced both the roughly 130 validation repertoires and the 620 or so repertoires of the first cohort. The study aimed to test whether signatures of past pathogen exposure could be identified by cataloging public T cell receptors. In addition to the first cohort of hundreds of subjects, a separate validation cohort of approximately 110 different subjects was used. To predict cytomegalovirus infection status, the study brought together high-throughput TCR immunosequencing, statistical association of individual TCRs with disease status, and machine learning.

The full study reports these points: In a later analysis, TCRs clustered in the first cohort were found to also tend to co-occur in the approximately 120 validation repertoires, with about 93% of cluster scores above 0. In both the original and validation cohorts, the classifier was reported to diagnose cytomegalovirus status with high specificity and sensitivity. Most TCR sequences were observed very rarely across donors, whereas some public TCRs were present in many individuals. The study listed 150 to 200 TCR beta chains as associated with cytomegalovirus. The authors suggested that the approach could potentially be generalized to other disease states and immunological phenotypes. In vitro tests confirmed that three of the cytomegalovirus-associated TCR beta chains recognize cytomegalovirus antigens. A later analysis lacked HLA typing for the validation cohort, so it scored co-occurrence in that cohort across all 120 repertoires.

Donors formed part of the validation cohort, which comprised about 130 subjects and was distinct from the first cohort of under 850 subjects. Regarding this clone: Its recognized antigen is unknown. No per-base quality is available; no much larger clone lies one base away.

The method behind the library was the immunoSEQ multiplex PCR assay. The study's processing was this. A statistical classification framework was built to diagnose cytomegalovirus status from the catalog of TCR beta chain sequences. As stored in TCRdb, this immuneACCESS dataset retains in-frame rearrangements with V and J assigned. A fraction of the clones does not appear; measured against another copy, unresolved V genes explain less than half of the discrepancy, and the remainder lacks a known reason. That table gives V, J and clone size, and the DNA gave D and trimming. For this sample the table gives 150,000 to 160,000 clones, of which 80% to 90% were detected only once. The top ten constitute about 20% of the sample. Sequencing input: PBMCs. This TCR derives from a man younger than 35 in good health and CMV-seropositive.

The CDR3 sequence is CASSYSAGQGNQPQHF. The DNA reads TGTGCCAGCAGTTACTCTGCAGGGCAGGGGAATCAGCCCCAGCATTTT. In this chain, TRBV6-5 is recombined with TRBJ1-5; TRBD1 is a weak D gene call, 6 bases matching. Including cysteine and phenylalanine, the CDR3 has 16 amino acids. The CDR3 DNA has 48 bases and is translated from base 1. The germline V gene gives CDR1 as MNHEY and CDR2 as SVGAGI. V is cut by 0 bases and J by 4 bases, and the space between the germline ends is 13 bases.